Shown below are 19 T cell receptor beta chains from a single sample sequenced in a study of PD-L1 blockade in urothelial cancer. Libraries were prepared by immunoSEQ multiplex PCR; TCRdb keeps only in-frame clonotypes and omits some of them. The sample lists 45,000 to 55,000 clones, 70% to 80% occurring once. Time point given: pretreatment peripheral blood. The sequencing used PBMCs, collected around atezolizumab (anti-PD-L1) treatment. All receptors come from a man in his 70s with urothelial cancer.

The genes are TRBV5-1 and TRBJ2-1; D not resolved. This CDR3 is built from 13 residues. Germline loops: CDR1 SGHRS, CDR2 YFSETQ. Trimming removed 0 bases at V and 5 bases at J, with 6 bases between. The CDR3 is CASSLGLHNEQFF. DNA for the CDR3: TGCGCCAGCAGCTTGGGACTTCACAATGAGCAGTTCTTC.

The chain employs TRBV28 and TRBJ2-2; D not certain. This CDR3 is 15 amino acids long. Germline values: CDR1 MDHEN, CDR2 SYDVKM. With 3 bases removed from V and 5 bases from J, the gap between germline ends came to 13 bases. CDR3 loop: CASSLYRVLTGELFF. The CDR3 DNA sequence: TGTGCCAGCAGTTTGTACAGAGTATTGACCGGGGAGCTGTTTTTT.

This rearrangement joins TRBV28 to TRBJ1-5, with TRBD1 identical over 8 bases. This CDR3 spans 14 amino acids. V was pared by 2 bases and J by 5 bases, with 2 bases of the junction left unmatched. Germline loops: CDR1 MDHEN, CDR2 SYDVKM. CDR3 residues: CASSLPGGYQPQHF. CDR3 DNA: TGTGCCAGCAGTTTACCAGGGGGCTATCAGCCCCAGCATTTT.

The chain employs TRBV29-1 and TRBJ1-2, with D perhaps TRBD1 (6 bases). CDR1 is SQVTM, CDR2 ANQGSEA, per germline. Trimming took 0 bases from V and 8 from J, leaving 13 bases between them. This CDR3 is built from 13 residues. The CDR3 DNA follows: TGCAGCGTTGAAGACCCCGGGGGGCGAGGCTACACCTTC. It encodes CSVEDPGGRGYTF.

This chain connects TRBV6-5 to TRBJ2-2, with 7 bases fitting TRBD1. Germline CDR1 and CDR2: MNHEY and SVGAGI. The V and J ends lost 6 bases and 5 bases, in that order; junction bases with no gene match: 6. The CDR3 spans 14 residues. This chain's CDR3 is CASSEGTETGELFF. The CDR3, as DNA: TGTGCCAGCAGCGAAGGGACAGAAACCGGGGAGCTGTTTTTT.

The chain employs TRBV7-9 and TRBJ1-1; D is unclear. This CDR3 has 12 amino acids. Trimming removed 5 bases at V and 8 bases at J, with 12 bases between. Per germline, CDR1 SEHNR and CDR2 FQNEAQ (reference sequence). CDR3 nucleotides: TGTGCCAGCAGCCCCAGGACTGAAGAAGCTTTCTTT. Translating it yields CASSPRTEEAFF.

This clone was observed a single time. The V call is TRBV2, the J call TRBJ1-4; possibly TRBD1 for D (5 bases). CDR1 is SNHLY, CDR2 FYNNEI, per germline. The V and J ends lost 6 bases and 0 bases respectively, with 11 bases between them. The CDR3 has 15 residues. The chain's CDR3 is CASRETDATNEKLFF. As DNA, the CDR3 is TGTGCCAGCAGAGAGACAGACGCAACTAATGAAAAACTGTTTTTT.

The chain uses TRBV10-3 and TRBJ2-3, with D possibly TRBD1 on 5 matching bases. In germline, CDR1 is ENHRY, CDR2 SYGVKD. The CDR3 is 14 amino acids. V was pared by 8 bases and J by 3 bases, with 15 bases between. The CDR3 DNA reads as TGTGCCATCTCGATAGGGGCCCGGACAGATACGCAGTATTTT. Translating it yields CAISIGARTDTQYF.

The rearrangement uses TRBV2 and TRBJ2-7; TRBD2 matches 8 bases. The J segment lost 2 bases and the V segment lost 7 bases, leaving 7 bases of the junction unmatched. Germline CDR1 is SNHLY and CDR2 is FYNNEI. This CDR3 has 14 amino acids. Here the CDR3 DNA reads TGTGCCAGCACGAGACTAGCGACCGCCTACGAGCAGTACTTC. As protein: CASTRLATAYEQYF.

The rearrangement uses TRBV9 and TRBJ2-7; TRBD2 aligns across 14 bases. With 4 bases clipped from V and 7 bases from J, the junction kept 4 bases outside the gene matches. Germline CDR1 reads SGDLS; CDR2 reads YYNGEE. The CDR3 spans 14 residues. The CDR3 sequence: CASSPRLAGGEQYF. DNA of the CDR3: TGTGCCAGCAGCCCACGACTAGCGGGAGGGGAGCAGTACTTC.

This clone was seen a single time. The CDR3 DNA reads TGTGCCAGCAGTGAGGATTTCTACAATGAGCAGTTCTTC. It specifies CASSEDFYNEQFF. The V call is TRBV6-5, the J call TRBJ2-1; no clear D gene. The germline gives CDR1 MNHEY, CDR2 SVGAGI. The V and J ends lost 5 bases and 3 bases respectively, with 8 bases between them. The CDR3 sequence is 13 residues long.

V gene TRBV5-1 combines with J gene TRBJ2-7, with a tentative D call TRBD1 (6 bases). Trimming left V 2 bases short and J 2 bases short, with 11 bases between. Germline-derived CDR1 and CDR2 are SGHRS and YFSETQ. The CDR3 spans 14 residues. The CDR3 sequence: CASSLTTGPYEQYF. The CDR3 region has the DNA TGCGCCAGCAGCTTAACGACAGGTCCCTACGAGCAGTACTTC. Full variable domain (outside the CDR3, taken from reference TRBV5-1 and TRBJ2-7): KAGVTQTPRYLIKTRGQQVTLSCSPISGHRSVSWYQQTPGQGLQFLFEYFSETQRNKGNFPGRFSGRQFSNSRSEMNVSTLELGDSALYLCASSLTTGPYEQYFGPGTRLTVT.

The chain joins TRBV19 to TRBJ2-1; 8 bases map to TRBD2. V lost 6 bases, J lost 4 bases, and 11 bases stayed unmatched. From germline, CDR1 is LNHDA and CDR2 SQIVND (reference sequence). This CDR3 contains 16 residues. The CDR3 nucleotides are TGTGCCAGTAGGAGGACTAGCCAGGGAATGTACAATGAGCAGTTCTTC. This translates into CASRRTSQGMYNEQFF.

In its sample, this clone was seen once. The chain links TRBV7-2 to TRBJ2-3, with 12 bases fitting TRBD2. Germline trimming cut 1 base from V and 6 bases from J; bases unmatched to any gene: 5. CDR3 length: 16 amino acids. Per the germline V gene, CDR1 is SGHTA and CDR2 is FQGNSA. The CDR3 spells CASSLVASGGADTQYF. The CDR3 nucleotides read TGTGCCAGCAGCTTAGTGGCTAGCGGGGGGGCGGATACGCAGTATTTT. Full variable domain (outside the CDR3, taken from reference TRBV7-2 and TRBJ2-3): GAGVSQSPSNKVTEKGKDVELRCDPISGHTALYWYRQSLGQGLEFLIYFQGNSAPDKSGLPSDRFSAERTGGSVSTLTIQRTQQEDSAVYLCASSLVASGGADTQYFGPGTRLTVL.

This CDR3 is CASSSDRGYNEQFF. In DNA form, the CDR3 reads TGCGCCAGCAGCTCCGACAGGGGGTACAATGAGCAGTTCTTC. V is TRBV5-1 and J is TRBJ2-1; TRBD1 aligns across 9 bases. The CDR3 runs to 14 residues. CDR1 and CDR2 from the germline V gene are SGHRS and YFSETQ. The J segment lost 4 bases and the V segment lost 3 bases, leaving 2 bases of the junction unmatched.

V gene TRBV5-4 combines with J gene TRBJ2-5; 10 bases agree with TRBD1. The CDR3 is 16 residues long. The germline V gene encodes CDR1 SGHNT and CDR2 YYREEE (reference sequence). The ends lost 4 bases at V and 5 bases at J; junction bases unmatched: 11. The DNA of the CDR3 is TGTGCCAGCAGCCCGAGGGTAGCGGGACAGGGGGAGACCCAGTACTTC. The encoded protein is CASSPRVAGQGETQYF.

The chain recombines TRBV28 with TRBJ2-4, with 12 bases lining up with TRBD2. V shed 6 bases and J 0 bases; nucleotides not matched to a gene: 15. The CDR3 runs 20 residues. CDR1 is MDHEN, CDR2 SYDVKM, per germline. The CDR3 reads CASRSRSRLAGVPAKNIQYF. CDR3 DNA sequence: TGTGCCAGCAGATCCCGTTCGCGACTAGCGGGAGTCCCAGCCAAAAACATTCAGTACTTC.

This chain links TRBV5-1 with TRBJ2-1; unclear D gene. V was trimmed by 0 bases and J by 8 bases, leaving 12 bases between them. Germline assignment: CDR1 SGHRS and CDR2 YFSETQ. The CDR3 runs 14 residues. This CDR3 reads CASSLVRNSYEQFF. CDR3 nucleotides: TGCGCCAGCAGCTTGGTGAGGAATTCCTATGAGCAGTTCTTC. Using reference TRBV5-1 and TRBJ2-1 for the parts outside the CDR3, the full variable domain is KAGVTQTPRYLIKTRGQQVTLSCSPISGHRSVSWYQQTPGQGLQFLFEYFSETQRNKGNFPGRFSGRQFSNSRSEMNVSTLELGDSALYLCASSLVRNSYEQFFGPGTRLTVL.

The chain recombines TRBV10-1 with TRBJ2-7; 14 nucleotides align to TRBD2. The J segment lost 3 bases and the V segment lost 8 bases, leaving 9 bases of the junction unmatched. CDR3 length: 16 residues. CDR1 WNHNN and CDR2 SYGVQD come from the germline V gene (reference sequence). Here the CDR3 reads CASSGLAGDGGYEQYF. For the CDR3, the DNA is TGCGCCAGCTCGGGACTAGCGGGAGATGGAGGCTACGAGCAGTACTTC.